Following are 4 T cell receptor beta chains from one sample sequenced in a study of blood T cell repertoires in COVID-19. Some clones are missing from TCRdb's copy, which holds only in-frame ones; the method was immunoSEQ multiplex PCR. The table includes 100,000 to 150,000 clones, over 70% detected once. The sequencing sample was made of peripheral blood. All receptors derive from a man in his forties or fifties with active COVID-19.

This clone turned up a few times. The rearrangement links TRBV11-3 to TRBJ1-3; tentatively, D is TRBD1 (5 bases). Germline assignment: CDR1 SGHNT and CDR2 YENEEA. Trimming removed 8 bases at V and 0 bases at J, with 11 bases between. This CDR3 region has 14 residues. The CDR3 sequence is CASGDSSSGNTIYF. The CDR3 nucleotides read TGTGCCAGCGGCGACAGTTCCTCTGGAAACACCATATATTTT.

The chain has TRBV12-3 or TRBV12-4 and TRBJ1-1; no reliable D call. Trimming removed 2 bases from V and 5 bases from J, with 3 bases in between. CDR3 length: 11 residues. The chain's CDR3 is CASSLHTEAFF. For the CDR3, the DNA is TGTGCCAGCAGTTTACATACTGAAGCTTTCTTT.

This rearrangement joins TRBV4-3 to TRBJ1-4, with D possibly being TRBD1 (5 bases). The germline CDR1 and CDR2 sequences are LGHNA and YSLEER. Trimming cost V 0 bases and J 5 bases, with 13 bases left between them. There are 16 residues in the CDR3. CDR3 bases: TGCGCCAGCAGCCAAGATGGGGCGGGGAGGAATGAAAAACTGTTTTTT. Translation: CASSQDGAGRNEKLFF.

This chain uses TRBV29-1 with TRBJ2-2; the D gene is possibly TRBD2 (6 bases). In germline, CDR1 is SQVTM, CDR2 ANQGSEA. V shed 6 bases and J shed 6 bases, with 17 bases lying between them. CDR3 length: 14 amino acids. The chain's CDR3 is CSVRSGSGAGELFF. The DNA of the CDR3 is TGCAGCGTCCGGAGCGGGTCGGGCGCCGGGGAGCTGTTTTTT.